The following is a T cell receptor beta chain sequence with its context. The source of the sample is a study of shared clonotypes between healthy human individuals. The CDR3 has 16 residues. Trimming cost V 5 bases and J 4 bases, with 20 bases left between them. Germline V CDR1 and CDR2: SGHTA, FQGNSA. Data came from immunoSEQ multiplex PCR; TCRdb stores just in-frame clones and leaves some out. The sample comprises around 2.5 million clones, approximately 93% of which are singletons, and 0.35% to 0.45% rests with the top ten. This clonotype was sampled from a man aged 18 to 30 in good health. Some clones in this sample may be carry-over from other donors' samples. The sequenced sample was naive CD4+ T cells from PBMCs. Noted subset: CD45RA+ positively selected. V and J are TRBV7-2 and TRBJ1-1; D may be TRBD1 (5 bases). CDR3 nucleotides: TGTGCCAGCAGCCCGCCCGGGGCCCCCGGCGGCACTGAAGCTTTCTTT. Translating gives CASSPPGAPGGTEAFF.